The subject of this entry is one T cell receptor (beta chain). Libraries were prepared by immunoSEQ multiplex PCR; TCRdb keeps only in-frame clonotypes and omits some of them. The table shows approximately 88,000 clones, with nearly 95% occurring only once. CDR1 SGHVS and CDR2 FNYEAQ come from the germline V gene. The CDR3 spans 14 residues. V shed 0 bases, J shed 5 bases, and the junction held 1 base outside the gene matches. This record comes from a study of T cell changes during pregnancy in multiple sclerosis. The specimen was peripheral blood, collected in the second trimester of pregnancy. The chain employs TRBV7-6 and TRBJ2-1, with 7 nucleotides matching TRBD2. This TCR was recovered from a female donor with multiple sclerosis, enrolled in a pregnancy study. The DNA of the CDR3 is TGTGCCAGCAGCTTAGCGGGAGGGGACAATGAGCAGTTCTTC. Encoded protein: CASSLAGGDNEQFF.